This record covers a single TCR beta chain. CDR1 is SGHRS and CDR2 is YFSETQ in the germline V gene. V trimming: 4 bases; J trimming: 0 bases; junction bases outside the gene matches: 10. CDR3 length equals 17 residues. These data come from a study of blood T cell repertoires in COVID-19. The wider study: Samples taken during acute and convalescent COVID-19 were collected in the United States, Italy and Spain.

Original data processing: Cell counts per sample came from amplifying reference gene primers. Data came from immunoSEQ multiplex PCR; TCRdb stores just in-frame clones and leaves some out. The DNA gave D and trimming, while V, J and clone size come from that table. The table lists hundreds of thousands of clones, around 88% of them singletons. The source is a man aged 80 or over with acute or convalescent COVID-19. The chain uses TRBV5-1 and TRBJ1-5; 7 bases agree with TRBD1. The sequencing sample was made of peripheral blood. CDR3 bases: TGCGCCAGCAGCGGAAGGGACAGTAGGTATAGCAATCAGCCCCAGCATTTT. The encoded protein is CASSGRDSRYSNQPQHF.